This record looks at one TCR beta chain sequence and its context. Its target is not known. The sample comes from a study of T cell responses to AZD1222 COVID-19 vaccine. This table comes from immunoSEQ multiplex PCR, and its TCRdb copy is limited to in-frame clones, with some not included. Among some 110,000 clones, roughly 92% were seen once, and the ten largest hold around 1.6%. The ends were cut back, 7 bases at V and 3 bases at J, with 19 bases in the middle. Germline CDR1 reads SNHLY; CDR2 reads FYNNEI. The CDR3 has 16 amino acids. Study results and caveats: Dominant CD4 TCR responses targeted spike regions 160-218 and 743-854. A mostly white British donor set with more females was recruited, and clonal diversity was possibly underestimated. Without day 14 samples, only post-peak T cell repertoires were studied.

Combined were second doses at about 4 or about 12 weeks. Here the sequenced sample was peripheral blood, taken 28 days after the second AZD1222 dose. This receptor was taken from an adult who received the AZD1222 COVID-19 vaccine. V and J are TRBV2 and TRBJ1-5; possibly TRBD1 for D (6 bases). CDR3 residues: CASTERMDSANQPQHF. CDR3 DNA sequence: TGTGCCAGCACCGAGCGGATGGACAGTGCCAATCAGCCCCAGCATTTT.